The TCR beta chain described here comes from a study of cytomegalovirus exposure and HLA in healthy donors. Study summary: Later analysis reported that the 130 or so validation repertoires shared the platform of the approximately 690 first-cohort repertoires. Study-wide findings and caveats: The dataset shows that most TCR sequences were rare, while some public TCRs occurred in many donors. Under in vitro conditions, a few CMV-associated chains were confirmed as specific for CMV antigens. The study designated 150 to 200 TCR beta chains cytomegalovirus-associated.

V lost 1 base, J lost 5 bases, and 3 bases lay in between. The CDR3 spans 11 residues. Germline V gene sequence: CDR1 SGHTA, CDR2 FQGNSA. TCRdb keeps only in-frame clones here, not all; method: immunoSEQ multiplex PCR. The sample has about 79,000 clones, more than 85% seen once; the top ten hold 3.5% to 4%. This clone was observed a few times. The antigen remains undetermined. This clonotype originated in a woman in her twenties or thirties in good health and CMV-seronegative. What was sequenced was PBMCs. V usage is TRBV7-2 and J usage is TRBJ2-7, with D hard to call. CDR3 coding DNA: TGTGCCAGCAGCTTAGTAAACGAGCAGTACTTC. As protein: CASSLVNEQYF.